These 21 T cell receptor beta chains originate from one sample sequenced in a study of blood T cell repertoires in COVID-19. Repertoires were generated with immunoSEQ multiplex PCR, while TCRdb's copy carries only in-frame clones and drops some. The data show about 70,000 clones, 65% to 90% seen once. Source material: peripheral blood. Every receptor here comes from a man aged 25 to 40 with COVID-19, enrolled during active disease.

V and J are TRBV2 and TRBJ2-1, with D perhaps TRBD1 (5 bases). V gave up 6 bases and J gave up 0 bases, with 12 bases separating them. The CDR3 runs to 15 residues. The germline V gene encodes CDR1 SNHLY and CDR2 FYNNEI. CDR3 nucleotides: TGTGCCAGCAGGTCACAGGCGAGCTCCTACAATGAGCAGTTCTTC. Its translation is CASRSQASSYNEQFF.

CDR3: CASSRDRPGNTIYF. The CDR3 DNA reads as TGTGCCAGCAGCCGGGACAGACCTGGAAACACCATATATTTT. The chain joins TRBV3-1 (or the pseudogene TRBV3-2) to TRBJ1-3; 7 bases fit TRBD1. Germline CDR1 reads LGHDT; CDR2 reads YNNKEL (reference sequence). With V trimmed by 4 bases and J by 2 bases, 2 bases remained unmatched. CDR3 length: 14 residues.

The CDR3 loop is CASKKGGSDNSPLHF. CDR3 coding DNA: TGTGCCAGTAAAAAAGGGGGTAGTGATAATTCACCCCTCCACTTT. This rearrangement joins TRBV2 to TRBJ1-6; D is perhaps TRBD1 (6 bases). The germline gives CDR1 SNHLY, CDR2 FYNNEI. V shed 9 bases and J shed 5 bases, with 17 bases lying between them. This CDR3 contains 15 residues.

This rearrangement joins TRBV18 to TRBJ1-5; perhaps TRBD1 as D (6 bases). V lost 3 bases and J lost 0, with 9 bases in between. The germline V gene encodes CDR1 KGHSH and CDR2 LQKENI. The CDR3 covers 15 residues. CDR3 DNA sequence: TGTGCCAGCTCACCCCAGGGGCATAGCAATCAGCCCCAGCATTTT. This codes for CASSPQGHSNQPQHF.

V usage is TRBV9 and J usage is TRBJ1-1, with a weak D call TRBD1 (5 bases). Germline CDR1 SGDLS, CDR2 YYNGEE. CDR3 size: 14 residues. Trimming shortened V by 0 bases and J by 1 base, and 7 bases separated the two germline ends. CDR3: CASSVAGGNTEAFF. CDR3 DNA sequence: TGTGCCAGCAGCGTAGCGGGGGGGAACACTGAAGCTTTCTTT. The full variable domain, its missing parts supplied by reference TRBV9 and TRBJ1-1, is DSGVTQTPKHLITATGQRVTLRCSPRSGDLSVYWYQQSLDQGLQFLIQYYNGEERAKGNILERFSAQQFPDLHSELNLSSLELGDSALYFCASSVAGGNTEAFFGQGTRLTVV.

This clone was seen more than once but under ten times. The rearrangement links TRBV5-1 to TRBJ2-7; D might be TRBD1 (6 bases). The CDR3 runs 14 residues. Germline loops: CDR1 SGHRS, CDR2 YFSETQ. Trimming left V 2 bases short and J 2 bases short, with 11 bases between. The CDR3 loop is CASSFRTGTYEQYF. The CDR3, as DNA: TGCGCCAGCAGCTTCAGAACAGGGACCTACGAGCAGTACTTC.

This chain connects TRBV25-1 to TRBJ2-1; D not resolved. Deletions cut 8 bases from V and 1 base from J, with 15 bases between. This CDR3 has 15 amino acids. The germline gives CDR1 MGHDK, CDR2 SYGVNS. The CDR3 nucleotides are TGTGCCAGCGGGTCCAGCGAGGAGTCCTACAATGAGCAGTTCTTC. Its protein is CASGSSEESYNEQFF.

This clone was recorded once. The CDR3 bases are TGCGCCAGCAGCTTTTTGGGGGCCAACCCGTATGGCTACACCTTC. The encoded protein is CASSFLGANPYGYTF. V is TRBV5-1 and J is TRBJ1-2; possible D gene TRBD1, 6 bases. CDR1 is SGHRS and CDR2 is YFSETQ in the germline V gene. Trimming removed 2 bases from V and 5 bases from J, with 16 bases in between. This CDR3 is 15 amino acids long.

The chain is built from TRBV4-2 and TRBJ2-2; 8 bases map to TRBD2. The CDR3 spans 18 residues. Germline V lookup: CDR1 LGHNA, CDR2 YNFKEQ. After removal of 0 bases from V and 4 bases from J, the junction contained 10 bases not matched to a gene. CDR3 residues: CASSQDGYLAGRTGELFF. CDR3 sequence (DNA): TGTGCCAGCAGCCAAGATGGATATCTAGCGGGTCGCACCGGGGAGCTGTTTTTT.

V usage is TRBV18 and J usage is TRBJ2-2, with 7 bases lining up with TRBD1. Per the germline V gene, CDR1 is KGHSH and CDR2 is LQKENI. V dropped 3 bases and J dropped 3; count of bases not matched to a gene: 7. The CDR3 runs 16 residues. CDR3 DNA sequence: TGTGCCAGCTCACCCCCGGGACAGCAAGACACCGGGGAGCTGTTTTTT. Protein: CASSPPGQQDTGELFF.

Here the CDR3 DNA reads TGTGCCAGCAGCCCTAGCGGGAGAAGCACAGATACGCAGTATTTT. Its protein product is CASSPSGRSTDTQYF. The genes are TRBV5-4 and TRBJ2-3, with 10 bases fitting TRBD2. V dropped 4 bases and J dropped 0; count of bases not matched to a gene: 2. The CDR3 consists of 15 residues. Germline V gene lookup returns CDR1 SGHNT and CDR2 YYREEE (reference sequence).

This clone was counted a few times. The CDR3 is CASSPRVAGLPYEQYF. CDR3 DNA: TGTGCCAGCAGCCCCCGGGTAGCGGGTCTTCCCTACGAGCAGTACTTC. The chain recombines TRBV5-6 with TRBJ2-7, with TRBD2 identical over 7 bases. With 4 bases clipped from V and 2 bases from J, the junction kept 12 bases outside the gene matches. CDR1 SGHDT and CDR2 YYEEEE come from the germline V gene. This CDR3 is built from 16 residues. Full variable domain (missing parts from reference TRBV5-6 and TRBJ2-7): DAGVTQSPTHLIKTRGQQVTLRCSPKSGHDTVSWYQQALGQGPQFIFQYYEEEERQRGNFPDRFSGHQFPNYSSELNVNALLLGDSALYLCASSPRVAGLPYEQYFGPGTRLTVT.

The chain employs TRBV28 and TRBJ1-2; 9 nucleotides line up with TRBD1. The J segment lost 4 bases and the V segment lost 6 bases, leaving 12 bases of the junction unmatched. Per germline, CDR1 MDHEN and CDR2 SYDVKM. The CDR3 contains 16 residues. DNA for the CDR3: TGTGCCAGCAGCCGTCCCGGGACAGGGTCAGGCTATGGCTACACCTTC. Residues: CASSRPGTGSGYGYTF.

J is TRBJ2-7 and V is TRBV5-6; possibly TRBD1 for D (5 bases). The CDR3 covers 15 residues. CDR1 and CDR2 (germline): SGHDT, YYEEEE. Trimming stripped 4 bases from V and 2 bases from J, with 16 bases between. The CDR3 loop is CASSPQSQGPYEQYF. The CDR3 DNA reads TGTGCCAGCAGCCCCCAGAGCCAGGGTCCCTACGAGCAGTACTTC. The full variable domain, with the rest looked up from reference TRBV5-6 and TRBJ2-7, is DAGVTQSPTHLIKTRGQQVTLRCSPKSGHDTVSWYQQALGQGPQFIFQYYEEEERQRGNFPDRFSGHQFPNYSSELNVNALLLGDSALYLCASSPQSQGPYEQYFGPGTRLTVT.

The chain recombines TRBV6-5 with TRBJ2-7, with 9 bases matching TRBD1. The germline gives CDR1 MNHEY, CDR2 SVGAGI. V shed 6 bases and J 5 bases; nucleotides not matched to a gene: 8. The CDR3 sequence is 14 residues long. CDR3 region: CASSTGTGIHEQYF. DNA for the CDR3: TGTGCCAGCAGCACCGGGACAGGGATCCACGAGCAGTACTTC.

This clone was seen more than once but under ten times. This chain uses TRBV12-3 or TRBV12-4 with TRBJ2-1, with D perhaps TRBD2 (6 bases). This CDR3 comprises 12 residues. Trimming removed 5 bases from V and 10 bases from J, with 12 bases in between. The CDR3 reads CASSPGLFEQFF. As DNA, the CDR3 is TGTGCCAGCAGTCCAGGACTATTCGAGCAGTTCTTC.

This sequence joins TRBV25-1 and TRBJ2-3; no clear D. This CDR3 comprises 11 residues. V lost 6 bases, J lost 4 bases, and 5 bases lay in between. CDR1 and CDR2 from the germline V gene are MGHDK and SYGVNS. This CDR3 is CASSLADTQYF. The DNA for the CDR3 is TGTGCCAGCAGCCTAGCAGATACGCAGTATTTT.

The chain has TRBV29-1 and TRBJ2-7; 9 bases line up with TRBD2. This CDR3 region has 14 residues. Germline lookup yields CDR1 SQVTM and CDR2 ANQGSEA. The junction had 7 bases not matched to a gene; V was cut back by 1 base and J by 6 bases. The CDR3 nucleotides are TGCAGCGTTGAAGGCGGGGGGGACCGTGGCGAGCAGTACTTC. Translating gives CSVEGGGDRGEQYF.

This clone was recorded only once. This chain connects TRBV6-5 to TRBJ1-1; D ambiguous. Germline loops: CDR1 MNHEY, CDR2 SVGAGI. This CDR3 contains 15 residues. V gave up 0 bases and J gave up 5 bases, with 13 bases separating them. As DNA, the CDR3 is TGTGCCAGCAGTTACTCCGTCAGGCCGGGGACTGAAGCTTTCTTT. Protein product: CASSYSVRPGTEAFF.

The chain has TRBV25-1 and TRBJ1-5; tentatively, D is TRBD1 (5 bases). V was clipped by 4 bases and J by 5 bases, with 9 bases between them. The CDR3 runs 13 residues. Germline V gene data show CDR1 as MGHDK and CDR2 as SYGVNS. CDR3 sequence: CASSGPRDQPQHF. Here the CDR3 DNA reads TGTGCCAGCAGTGGCCCCAGGGATCAGCCCCAGCATTTT. Filled out from reference TRBV25-1 and TRBJ1-5, the complete variable domain reads EADIYQTPRYLVIGTGKKITLECSQTMGHDKMYWYQQDPGMELHLIHYSYGVNSTEKGDLSSESTVSRIRTEHFPLTLESARPSHTSQYLCASSGPRDQPQHFGDGTRLSIL.

V gene TRBV7-9 combines with J gene TRBJ2-3, with 8 bases that match TRBD2. CDR1 is SEHNR and CDR2 is FQNEAQ in the germline V gene (reference sequence). The CDR3 length is 19 residues. J lost 0 bases, V lost 5 bases, and 16 bases had no gene match. The CDR3 protein is CASSPRLSGRPTSTDTQYF. DNA for the CDR3: TGTGCCAGCAGCCCTCGGTTGAGCGGGAGACCCACTAGCACAGATACGCAGTATTTT.